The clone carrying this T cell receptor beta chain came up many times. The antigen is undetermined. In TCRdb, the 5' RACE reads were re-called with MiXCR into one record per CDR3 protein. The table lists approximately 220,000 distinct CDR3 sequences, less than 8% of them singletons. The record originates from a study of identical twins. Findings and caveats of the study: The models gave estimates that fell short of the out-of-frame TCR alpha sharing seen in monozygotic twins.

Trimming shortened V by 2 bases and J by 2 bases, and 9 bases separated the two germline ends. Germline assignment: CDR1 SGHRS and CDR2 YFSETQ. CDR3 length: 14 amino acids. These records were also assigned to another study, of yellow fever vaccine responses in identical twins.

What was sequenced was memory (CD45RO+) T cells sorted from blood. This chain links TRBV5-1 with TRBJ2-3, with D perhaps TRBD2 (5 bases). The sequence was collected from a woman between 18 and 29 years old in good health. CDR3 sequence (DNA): TGCGCCAGCAGCTTCGGGGAAACCACAGATACGCAGTATTTT. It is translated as CASSFGETTDTQYF.